This paragraph covers one TCR beta chain sequence. The antigen is undetermined. The data were taken from a study of OX40 agonist ivuxolimab in advanced cancers. Study-wide results and caveats: Antigen specificity of clonally expanded peripheral T cells was not established.

This CDR3 region has 12 residues. Germline V gives CDR1 MDHEN, CDR2 SYDVKM. V gave up 5 bases and J gave up 5 bases, with 8 bases separating them. Data came from immunoSEQ multiplex PCR; TCRdb stores just in-frame clones and leaves some out. The sample lists fewer than 100,000 clones; around nine tenths were seen once. The V call is TRBV28, the J call TRBJ2-3; D is possibly TRBD1 (5 bases). The input for sequencing was CD4+ or CD8+ T cells sorted from blood, taken in a trial of the OX40 agonist ivuxolimab. This TCR came from an adult with an advanced solid tumor such as melanoma, head and neck, liver or kidney cancer. The CDR3 DNA reads as TGTGCCAGCAGTCAACAGGAAGATACGCAGTATTTT. Protein sequence: CASSQQEDTQYF.